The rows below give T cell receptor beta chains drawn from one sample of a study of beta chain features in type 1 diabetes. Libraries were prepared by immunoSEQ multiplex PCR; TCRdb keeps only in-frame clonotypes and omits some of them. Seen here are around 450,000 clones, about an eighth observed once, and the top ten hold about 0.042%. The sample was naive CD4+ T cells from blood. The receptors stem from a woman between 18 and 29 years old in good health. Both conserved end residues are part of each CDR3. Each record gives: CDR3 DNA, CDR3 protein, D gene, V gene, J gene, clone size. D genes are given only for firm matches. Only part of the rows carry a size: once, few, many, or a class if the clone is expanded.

CDR3nt: TGCAGCGTCAGGGGCGGAAATGAAAAACTGTTTTTT; CDR3aa: CSVRGGNEKLFF; d_gene: NA; v_gene: TRBV29-1; j_gene: TRBJ1-4; abundance: few
CDR3nt: TGTGCCAGCACAGGGGGGCGAACAGATACGCAGTATTTT; CDR3aa: CASTGGRTDTQYF; d_gene: NA; v_gene: TRBV2; j_gene: TRBJ2-3; abundance: NA
CDR3nt: TGCAGCGTTGCCGGCGAGAGGAGACTCAGGGACAATGAGCAGTTCTTC; CDR3aa: CSVAGERRLRDNEQFF; d_gene: NA; v_gene: TRBV29-1; j_gene: TRBJ2-1; abundance: NA
CDR3nt: TGTGCCAGCAGCTTAAGCTCTAGCGGGGGGCAAGAGACCCAGTACTTC; CDR3aa: CASSLSSSGGQETQYF; d_gene: TRBD2; v_gene: TRBV7-2; j_gene: TRBJ2-5; abundance: few
CDR3nt: TGTGCCAGCAGTGTAGCGGGGGGGCGAGGTGAGCAGTTCTTC; CDR3aa: CASSVAGGRGEQFF; d_gene: TRBD2; v_gene: TRBV25-1; j_gene: TRBJ2-1; abundance: few
CDR3nt: TGTGCCAGCAGCCGAGGGGCAACTAATGAAAAACTGTTTTTT; CDR3aa: CASSRGATNEKLFF; d_gene: NA; v_gene: TRBV6-5; j_gene: TRBJ1-4; abundance: once
CDR3nt: TGCAGCGTTGAAGGCCACAGTAAAGTTAGTGCTGGGGCCAACGTCCTGACTTTC; CDR3aa: CSVEGHSKVSAGANVLTF; d_gene: NA; v_gene: TRBV29-1; j_gene: TRBJ2-6; abundance: few
CDR3nt: TGTGCCAGCAGTCCGGACAGGGGGCAACTTCAGCCCCAGCATTTT; CDR3aa: CASSPDRGQLQPQHF; d_gene: TRBD1; v_gene: TRBV6-5; j_gene: TRBJ1-5; abundance: NA
CDR3nt: TGCAGCGCGAAGCCACAGAAGAGCTCTGGAAACACCATATATTTT; CDR3aa: CSAKPQKSSGNTIYF; d_gene: NA; v_gene: TRBV29-1; j_gene: TRBJ1-3; abundance: few
CDR3nt: TGTGCCATCAGTGAGTCAAGGGGGCGGGACACTGAAGCTTTCTTT; CDR3aa: CAISESRGRDTEAFF; d_gene: TRBD1; v_gene: TRBV10-3; j_gene: TRBJ1-1; abundance: NA
CDR3nt: TGTGCCAGCAGCTCGATACTTGGCGGGTCGACAGATACGCAGTATTTT; CDR3aa: CASSSILGGSTDTQYF; d_gene: NA; v_gene: TRBV7-3; j_gene: TRBJ2-3; abundance: few
CDR3nt: TGCGCCAGCAGCCAAGATTGGACGGAAAACACTGAAGCTTTCTTT; CDR3aa: CASSQDWTENTEAFF; d_gene: NA; v_gene: TRBV4-3; j_gene: TRBJ1-1; abundance: NA
CDR3nt: TGCAGCGTTTCTTCGGACGGGAACACTGAAGCTTTCTTT; CDR3aa: CSVSSDGNTEAFF; d_gene: NA; v_gene: TRBV29-1; j_gene: TRBJ1-1; abundance: NA
CDR3nt: TGTGCCAGCAGTATCGACAGGGGGCGAGGCTACACCTTC; CDR3aa: CASSIDRGRGYTF; d_gene: TRBD1; v_gene: TRBV2; j_gene: TRBJ1-2; abundance: NA
CDR3nt: TGTGCCAGCAGCTTGGAGGTTGGAAACACCATATATTTT; CDR3aa: CASSLEVGNTIYF; d_gene: NA; v_gene: TRBV7-6; j_gene: TRBJ1-3; abundance: NA
CDR3nt: TGTGCCAGCACGGGCGGGAGTCGTCAAGAGACCCAGTACTTC; CDR3aa: CASTGGSRQETQYF; d_gene: TRBD2; v_gene: TRBV13; j_gene: TRBJ2-5; abundance: NA
CDR3nt: TGTGCCACCAGCGGATCTCCGGGCCTGATGTGCTTC; CDR3aa: CATSGSPGLMCF; d_gene: NA; v_gene: TRBV15; j_gene: TRBJ2-7; abundance: NA
CDR3nt: TGTGCCAGCAGCTTAGTGTCCGGACAGGGCTATGGCTACACCTTC; CDR3aa: CASSLVSGQGYGYTF; d_gene: TRBD1; v_gene: TRBV7-9; j_gene: TRBJ1-2; abundance: NA
CDR3nt: TGTGCCAGTATGGGGGAGTACACTGAAGCTTTCTTT; CDR3aa: CASMGEYTEAFF; d_gene: NA; v_gene: TRBV19; j_gene: TRBJ1-1; abundance: few
CDR3nt: TGTGCCAGCAGCGTAGTTTCCGGGAGGGGGTTCAATGAGCAGTTCTTC; CDR3aa: CASSVVSGRGFNEQFF; d_gene: TRBD2; v_gene: TRBV9; j_gene: TRBJ2-1; abundance: NA
CDR3nt: TGTGCCAGCAGCTTAGTAGCGGGAAGGAATGAGCAGTTCTTC; CDR3aa: CASSLVAGRNEQFF; d_gene: TRBD2; v_gene: TRBV7-9; j_gene: TRBJ2-1; abundance: NA
CDR3nt: TGTGCCAGCAGCTTAGAGGGGTTTCGGAACACTGAAGCTTTCTTT; CDR3aa: CASSLEGFRNTEAFF; d_gene: NA; v_gene: TRBV7-9; j_gene: TRBJ1-1; abundance: few
CDR3nt: TGTGCCAGCAGCCGTGGGGTGGGCAGGGGGAATGAGCAGTTCTTC; CDR3aa: CASSRGVGRGNEQFF; d_gene: TRBD1; v_gene: TRBV4-2; j_gene: TRBJ2-1; abundance: NA
CDR3nt: TGCAGCGTCGAGACCGGGACAGGGGGCTTGGTGACTGGAAACACCATATATTTT; CDR3aa: CSVETGTGGLVTGNTIYF; d_gene: TRBD1; v_gene: TRBV29-1; j_gene: TRBJ1-3; abundance: NA
CDR3nt: TGTGCCGGCCGACCCCTAGCGGCAGATACGCAGTATTTT; CDR3aa: CAGRPLAADTQYF; d_gene: TRBD2; v_gene: TRBV7-2; j_gene: TRBJ2-3; abundance: NA
CDR3nt: TGTGCCAGCAGCCCAGGACTAGCGGGAGAAGGGACAGATACGCAGTATTTT; CDR3aa: CASSPGLAGEGTDTQYF; d_gene: TRBD2; v_gene: TRBV5-4; j_gene: TRBJ2-3; abundance: NA
CDR3nt: TGCGCCAGCAGCCACATAGCGGGGGGGAGAAATGAGCAGTTCTTC; CDR3aa: CASSHIAGGRNEQFF; d_gene: TRBD2; v_gene: TRBV4-1; j_gene: TRBJ2-1; abundance: few
CDR3nt: TGTGCCAGCAGCGCCACCCTAGGGGGTACGCAGTATTTT; CDR3aa: CASSATLGGTQYF; d_gene: NA; v_gene: TRBV9; j_gene: TRBJ2-3; abundance: NA
CDR3nt: TGTGCCAGCAGCATCCTAACAGGGGAAGAGCAGTACTTC; CDR3aa: CASSILTGEEQYF; d_gene: TRBD1; v_gene: TRBV7-9; j_gene: TRBJ2-7; abundance: NA
CDR3nt: TGTGCCAGCAGTGAATCCCGGGAGACCCAGTACTTC; CDR3aa: CASSESRETQYF; d_gene: NA; v_gene: TRBV2; j_gene: TRBJ2-5; abundance: few
CDR3nt: TGTGCCAGCAGTGACTACAGGGGGACCCAGTACTTC; CDR3aa: CASSDYRGTQYF; d_gene: TRBD1; v_gene: TRBV25-1; j_gene: TRBJ2-5; abundance: few
CDR3nt: TGTGCCAGCAGCTTGACGGAGACCCAGTACTTC; CDR3aa: CASSLTETQYF; d_gene: NA; v_gene: TRBV5-8; j_gene: TRBJ2-5; abundance: NA
CDR3nt: TGCGCCAGCAGCCAATCCCGAACAGGGGGCTTCGCTGGGGCCAACGTCCTGACTTTC; CDR3aa: CASSQSRTGGFAGANVLTF; d_gene: TRBD1; v_gene: TRBV4-3; j_gene: TRBJ2-6; abundance: few
CDR3nt: TGTGCCTGGGCCCCGGACTCCTTCAATCAGCCCCAGCATTTT; CDR3aa: CAWAPDSFNQPQHF; d_gene: NA; v_gene: TRBV30; j_gene: TRBJ1-5; abundance: NA
CDR3nt: TGTGCCTGGACCGGGTTCAATGAGCAGTTCTTC; CDR3aa: CAWTGFNEQFF; d_gene: NA; v_gene: TRBV30; j_gene: TRBJ2-1; abundance: NA
CDR3nt: TGCGCCAGCAAGTACCCAGCGACAGATACGCAGTATTTT; CDR3aa: CASKYPATDTQYF; d_gene: NA; v_gene: TRBV5-1; j_gene: TRBJ2-3; abundance: few
CDR3nt: TGCGCCAGCAGCCCACAGGGGAGCACAGATACGCAGTATTTT; CDR3aa: CASSPQGSTDTQYF; d_gene: TRBD1; v_gene: TRBV5-1; j_gene: TRBJ2-3; abundance: NA
CDR3nt: TGCGCCAGCAGCCAAGTCCAGGGCGGGAGAAGTAATGAGCAGTTCTTC; CDR3aa: CASSQVQGGRSNEQFF; d_gene: TRBD2; v_gene: TRBV4-3; j_gene: TRBJ2-1; abundance: few
CDR3nt: TGTGCCACCGCCGGCGGACAGGGGGCGATCGGTGAAGCTTTCTTT; CDR3aa: CATAGGQGAIGEAFF; d_gene: TRBD1; v_gene: TRBV10-3; j_gene: TRBJ1-1; abundance: few
CDR3nt: TGTGCCTGGAGTACCCCGTCTCAGGGACAGGACCACTGGGGGTATAGCAATCAGCCCCAGCATTTT; CDR3aa: CAWSTPSQGQDHWGYSNQPQHF; d_gene: TRBD1; v_gene: TRBV30; j_gene: TRBJ1-5; abundance: NA
CDR3nt: TGTGCCAGCAGCTCGGGGCTAGTAGGTCCAGATACGCAGTATTTT; CDR3aa: CASSSGLVGPDTQYF; d_gene: NA; v_gene: TRBV11-2; j_gene: TRBJ2-3; abundance: few
CDR3nt: TGTGCCAGCAGCTTAAGAGCCTCCGGGGCCACAGATACGCAGTATTTT; CDR3aa: CASSLRASGATDTQYF; d_gene: NA; v_gene: TRBV7-8; j_gene: TRBJ2-3; abundance: NA
CDR3nt: TGTGCCAGCAGACCCGGCTTTGAGGGGATGAACACTGAAGCTTTCTTT; CDR3aa: CASRPGFEGMNTEAFF; d_gene: NA; v_gene: TRBV25-1; j_gene: TRBJ1-1; abundance: few
CDR3nt: TGTGCCAGCTCACCAACAGGACTAGCGGGTGGAGAGACCCAGTACTTC; CDR3aa: CASSPTGLAGGETQYF; d_gene: TRBD2; v_gene: TRBV18; j_gene: TRBJ2-5; abundance: few
CDR3nt: TGTGCCAGCAGCACACAAACACTTCCGGGACTAGGGACCTACGAGCAGTACTTC; CDR3aa: CASSTQTLPGLGTYEQYF; d_gene: TRBD2; v_gene: TRBV4-2; j_gene: TRBJ2-7; abundance: few
CDR3nt: TGTGCCACGGGGGTACAGATCACAGATACGCAGTATTTT; CDR3aa: CATGVQITDTQYF; d_gene: NA; v_gene: TRBV10-3; j_gene: TRBJ2-3; abundance: NA
CDR3nt: TGTGCCAGCAGTTACCGCCGGGACAGGGCTAATTCACCCCTCCACTTT; CDR3aa: CASSYRRDRANSPLHF; d_gene: TRBD1; v_gene: TRBV6-5; j_gene: TRBJ1-6; abundance: few
CDR3nt: TGTGCCAGCAGCGTAGAGGACGTAGGAACCAATACGCAGTATTTT; CDR3aa: CASSVEDVGTNTQYF; d_gene: NA; v_gene: TRBV9; j_gene: TRBJ2-3; abundance: NA
CDR3nt: TGTGCCAGCAGCTTCAGAGGACCCACCCTTAGCACAGATACGCAGTATTTT; CDR3aa: CASSFRGPTLSTDTQYF; d_gene: NA; v_gene: TRBV7-2; j_gene: TRBJ2-3; abundance: few
CDR3nt: TGTGCCAGCAGCCCGCCGACAGGGGGGAACACTGAAGCTTTCTTT; CDR3aa: CASSPPTGGNTEAFF; d_gene: TRBD1; v_gene: TRBV6-5; j_gene: TRBJ1-1; abundance: NA
CDR3nt: TGTGCCACGAGGGAGAGGGAAGGCAATCAGCCCCAGCATTTT; CDR3aa: CATREREGNQPQHF; d_gene: NA; v_gene: TRBV10-3; j_gene: TRBJ1-5; abundance: few
CDR3nt: TGCAGCGCCCAGACAGCGAGCTCCTACGAGCAGTACTTC; CDR3aa: CSAQTASSYEQYF; d_gene: NA; v_gene: TRBV29-1; j_gene: TRBJ2-7; abundance: few
CDR3nt: TGTGCCAGCAGAGACGGCAGGGAAGCTTTCTTT; CDR3aa: CASRDGREAFF; d_gene: NA; v_gene: TRBV28; j_gene: TRBJ1-1; abundance: few
CDR3nt: TGTGCCAGCAGCTTCACTGGCACAGATACGCAGTATTTT; CDR3aa: CASSFTGTDTQYF; d_gene: NA; v_gene: TRBV7-9; j_gene: TRBJ2-3; abundance: many
CDR3nt: TGTGCCAGCAGTGAATTACAGGGGGTAGAGGACACTGAAGCTTTCTTT; CDR3aa: CASSELQGVEDTEAFF; d_gene: TRBD1; v_gene: TRBV2; j_gene: TRBJ1-1; abundance: few
CDR3nt: TGTGCCAGCAGCGGCATGGACAGCACAGATACGCAGTATTTT; CDR3aa: CASSGMDSTDTQYF; d_gene: NA; v_gene: TRBV7-8; j_gene: TRBJ2-3; abundance: few
CDR3nt: TGTGCCAGCAGCGTCGACAGATACTACGAGCAGTACTTC; CDR3aa: CASSVDRYYEQYF; d_gene: NA; v_gene: TRBV7-3; j_gene: TRBJ2-7; abundance: NA
CDR3nt: TGTGCCAGCAGCCGATACGGTTCAGGGAAAAACATTCAGTACTTC; CDR3aa: CASSRYGSGKNIQYF; d_gene: NA; v_gene: TRBV4-2; j_gene: TRBJ2-4; abundance: NA
CDR3nt: TGCAGCGTTGCAGTCTCTGGAAACACCATATATTTT; CDR3aa: CSVAVSGNTIYF; d_gene: NA; v_gene: TRBV29-1; j_gene: TRBJ1-3; abundance: few